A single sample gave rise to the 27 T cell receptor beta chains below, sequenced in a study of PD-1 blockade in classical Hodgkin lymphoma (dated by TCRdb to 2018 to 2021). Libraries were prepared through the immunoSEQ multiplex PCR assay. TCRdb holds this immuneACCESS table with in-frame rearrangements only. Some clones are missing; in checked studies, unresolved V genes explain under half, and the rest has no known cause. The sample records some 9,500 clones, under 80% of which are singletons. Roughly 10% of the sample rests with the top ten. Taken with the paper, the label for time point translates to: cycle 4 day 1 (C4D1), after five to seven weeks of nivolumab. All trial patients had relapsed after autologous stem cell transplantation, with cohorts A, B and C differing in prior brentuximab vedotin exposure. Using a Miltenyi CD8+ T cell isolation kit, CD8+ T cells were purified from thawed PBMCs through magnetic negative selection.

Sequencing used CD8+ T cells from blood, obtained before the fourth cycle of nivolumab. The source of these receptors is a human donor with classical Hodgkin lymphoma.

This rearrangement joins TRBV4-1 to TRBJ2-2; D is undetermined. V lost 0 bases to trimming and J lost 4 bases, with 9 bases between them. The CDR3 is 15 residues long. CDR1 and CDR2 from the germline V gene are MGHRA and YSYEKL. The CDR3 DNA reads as TGCGCCAGCAGCCAAGAATTGCGCGGCACCGGGGAGCTGTTTTTT. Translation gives CASSQELRGTGELFF.

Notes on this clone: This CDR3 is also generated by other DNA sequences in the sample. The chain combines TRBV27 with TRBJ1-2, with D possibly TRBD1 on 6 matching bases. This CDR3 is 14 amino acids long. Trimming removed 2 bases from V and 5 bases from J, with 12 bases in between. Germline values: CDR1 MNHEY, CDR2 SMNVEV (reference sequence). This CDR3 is CASSLGPGVYGYTF. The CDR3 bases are TGTGCCAGCAGTTTAGGGCCAGGGGTATATGGCTACACCTTC.

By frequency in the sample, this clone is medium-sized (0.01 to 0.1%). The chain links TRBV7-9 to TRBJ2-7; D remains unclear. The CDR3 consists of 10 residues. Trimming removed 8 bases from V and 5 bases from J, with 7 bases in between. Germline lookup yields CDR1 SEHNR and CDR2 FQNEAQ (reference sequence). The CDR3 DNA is TGTGCCAGCGGAATAGACGAGCAGTACTTC. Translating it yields CASGIDEQYF. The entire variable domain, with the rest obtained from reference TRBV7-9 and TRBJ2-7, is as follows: DTGVSQNPRHKITKRGQNVTFRCDPISEHNRLYWYRQTLGQGPEFLTYFQNEAQLEKSRLLSDRFSAERPKGSFSTLEIQRTEQGDSAMYLCASGIDEQYFGPGTRLTVT.

The CDR3 sequence is CASSPLGQGATTNEKLFF. The CDR3 DNA reads TGTGCCAGCAGCCCCCTCGGACAGGGGGCAACAACTAATGAAAAACTGTTTTTT. The rearrangement uses TRBV28 and TRBJ1-4; TRBD1 matches at 11 bases. Trimming took 6 bases from V and 0 from J; bases not matched to a gene: 9. The CDR3 covers 18 residues. Germline lookup yields CDR1 MDHEN and CDR2 SYDVKM.

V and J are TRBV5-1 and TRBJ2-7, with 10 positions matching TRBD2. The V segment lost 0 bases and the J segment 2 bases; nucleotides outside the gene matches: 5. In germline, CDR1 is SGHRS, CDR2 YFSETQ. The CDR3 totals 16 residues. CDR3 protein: CASSLGLAGDAYEQYF. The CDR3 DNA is TGCGCCAGCAGCTTGGGTCTAGCGGGGGATGCCTACGAGCAGTACTTC.

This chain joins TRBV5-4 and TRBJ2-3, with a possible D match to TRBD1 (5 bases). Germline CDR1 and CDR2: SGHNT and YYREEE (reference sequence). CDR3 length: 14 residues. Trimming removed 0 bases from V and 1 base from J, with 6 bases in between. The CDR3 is CASSLEQGTDTQYF. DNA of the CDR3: TGTGCCAGCAGCTTGGAACAGGGCACAGATACGCAGTATTTT.

The CDR3 region is CSVEERPPSTDTQYF. CDR3 bases: TGCAGCGTTGAGGAGCGGCCTCCTAGCACAGATACGCAGTATTTT. The gene calls are TRBV29-1 and TRBJ2-3, with D perhaps matching TRBD2 (5 bases). CDR3 length: 15 residues. Germline V lookup: CDR1 SQVTM, CDR2 ANQGSEA. V lost 3 bases and J 0 bases, leaving 13 bases between the germline ends.

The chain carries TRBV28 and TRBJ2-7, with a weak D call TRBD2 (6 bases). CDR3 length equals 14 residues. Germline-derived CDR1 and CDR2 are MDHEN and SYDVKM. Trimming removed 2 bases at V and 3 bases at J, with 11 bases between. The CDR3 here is CASSLGQGGYEQYF. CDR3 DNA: TGTGCCAGCAGTTTAGGGCAGGGAGGCTACGAGCAGTACTTC.

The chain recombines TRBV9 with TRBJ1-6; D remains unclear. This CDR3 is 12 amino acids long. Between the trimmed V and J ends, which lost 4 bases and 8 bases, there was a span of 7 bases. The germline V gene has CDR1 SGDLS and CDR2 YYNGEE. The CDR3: CASSRPDSPLHF. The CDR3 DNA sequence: TGTGCCAGCAGCCGGCCAGATTCACCCCTCCACTTT.

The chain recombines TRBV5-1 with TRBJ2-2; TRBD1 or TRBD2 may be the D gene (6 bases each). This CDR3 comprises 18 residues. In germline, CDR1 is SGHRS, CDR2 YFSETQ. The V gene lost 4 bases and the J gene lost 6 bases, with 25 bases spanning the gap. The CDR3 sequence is CASSLPLTGTGLAGELFF. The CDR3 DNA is TGCGCCAGCAGCCTCCCTTTGACAGGAACGGGACTGGCCGGGGAGCTGTTTTTT.

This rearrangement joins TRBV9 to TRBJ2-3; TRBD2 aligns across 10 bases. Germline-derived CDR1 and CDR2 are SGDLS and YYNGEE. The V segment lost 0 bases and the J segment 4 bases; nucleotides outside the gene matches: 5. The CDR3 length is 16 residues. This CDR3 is CASSVGSGGAADTQYF. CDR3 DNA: TGTGCCAGCAGCGTAGGAAGCGGGGGGGCAGCAGATACGCAGTATTTT.

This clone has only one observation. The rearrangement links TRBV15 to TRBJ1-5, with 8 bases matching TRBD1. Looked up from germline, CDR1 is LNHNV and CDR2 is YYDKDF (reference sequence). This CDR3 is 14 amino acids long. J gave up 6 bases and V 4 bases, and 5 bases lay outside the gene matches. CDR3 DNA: TGTGCCACCAGCACCCGGACAGGGATTCAGCCCCAGCATTTT. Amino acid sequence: CATSTRTGIQPQHF.

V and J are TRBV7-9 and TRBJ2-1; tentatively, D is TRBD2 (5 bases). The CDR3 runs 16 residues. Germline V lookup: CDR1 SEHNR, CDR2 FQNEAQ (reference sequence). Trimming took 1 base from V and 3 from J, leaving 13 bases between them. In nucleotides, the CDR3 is TGTGCCAGCAGCTTAGAAACGAGGGAGCTCTACAATGAGCAGTTCTTC. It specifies CASSLETRELYNEQFF. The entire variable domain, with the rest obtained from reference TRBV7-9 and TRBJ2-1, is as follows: DTGVSQNPRHKITKRGQNVTFRCDPISEHNRLYWYRQTLGQGPEFLTYFQNEAQLEKSRLLSDRFSAERPKGSFSTLEIQRTEQGDSAMYLCASSLETRELYNEQFFGPGTRLTVL.

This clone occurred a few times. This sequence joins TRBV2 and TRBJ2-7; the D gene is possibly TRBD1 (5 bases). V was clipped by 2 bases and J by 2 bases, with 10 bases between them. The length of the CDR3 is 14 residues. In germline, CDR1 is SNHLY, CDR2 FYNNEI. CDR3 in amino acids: CASSERQIAYEQYF. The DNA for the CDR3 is TGTGCCAGCAGTGAACGACAGATAGCCTACGAGCAGTACTTC.

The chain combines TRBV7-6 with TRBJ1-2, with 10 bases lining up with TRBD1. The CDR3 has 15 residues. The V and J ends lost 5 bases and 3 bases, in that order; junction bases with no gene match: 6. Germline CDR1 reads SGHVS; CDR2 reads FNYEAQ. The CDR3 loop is CASSPRTGGDYGYTF. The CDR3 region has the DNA TGTGCCAGCAGCCCACGGACAGGGGGAGACTATGGCTACACCTTC.

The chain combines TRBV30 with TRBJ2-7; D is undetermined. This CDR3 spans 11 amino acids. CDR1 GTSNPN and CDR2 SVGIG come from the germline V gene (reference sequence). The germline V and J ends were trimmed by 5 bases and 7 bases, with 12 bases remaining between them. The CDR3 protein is CAWSPSREQYF. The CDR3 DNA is TGTGCCTGGTCCCCGTCTAGGGAGCAGTACTTC.

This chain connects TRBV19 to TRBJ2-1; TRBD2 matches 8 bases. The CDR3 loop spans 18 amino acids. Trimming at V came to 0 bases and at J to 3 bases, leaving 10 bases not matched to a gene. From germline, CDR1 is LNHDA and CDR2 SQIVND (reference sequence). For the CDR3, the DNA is TGTGCCAGTAGTATAGATCGGACCAGCGGGAGAGACTACAATGAGCAGTTCTTC. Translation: CASSIDRTSGRDYNEQFF.

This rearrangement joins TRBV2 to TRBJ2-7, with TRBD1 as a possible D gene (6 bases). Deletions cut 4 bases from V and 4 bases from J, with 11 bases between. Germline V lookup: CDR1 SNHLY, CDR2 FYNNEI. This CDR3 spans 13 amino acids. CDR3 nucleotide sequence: TGTGCCAGCAGTGTAGGGGGACCGTACGAGCAGTACTTC. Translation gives CASSVGGPYEQYF.

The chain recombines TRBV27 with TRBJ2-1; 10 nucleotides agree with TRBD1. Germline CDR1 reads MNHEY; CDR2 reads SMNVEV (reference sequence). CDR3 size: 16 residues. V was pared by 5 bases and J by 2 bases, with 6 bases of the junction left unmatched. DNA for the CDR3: TGTGCCAGCAGTCCCGACAGGGGGCCCGCCTACAATGAGCAGTTCTTC. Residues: CASSPDRGPAYNEQFF.

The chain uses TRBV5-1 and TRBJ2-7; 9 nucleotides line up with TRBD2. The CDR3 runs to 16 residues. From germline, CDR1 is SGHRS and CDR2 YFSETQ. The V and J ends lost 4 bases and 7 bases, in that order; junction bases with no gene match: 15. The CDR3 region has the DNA TGCGCCAGCAGCCCCCGGATAGCGGGAGCCCCGGGGGAGCAGTACTTC. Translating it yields CASSPRIAGAPGEQYF.

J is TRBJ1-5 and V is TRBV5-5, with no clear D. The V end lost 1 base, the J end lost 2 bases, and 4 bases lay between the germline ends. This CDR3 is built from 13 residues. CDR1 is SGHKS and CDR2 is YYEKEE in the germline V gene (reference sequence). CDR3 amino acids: CASSLKRNQPQHF. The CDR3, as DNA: TGTGCCAGCAGCTTGAAGCGCAATCAGCCCCAGCATTTT.

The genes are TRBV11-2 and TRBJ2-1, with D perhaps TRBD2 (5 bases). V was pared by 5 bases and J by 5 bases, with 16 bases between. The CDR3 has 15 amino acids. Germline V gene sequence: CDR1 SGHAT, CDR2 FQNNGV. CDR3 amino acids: CASSTSGSTHNEQFF. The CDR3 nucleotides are TGTGCCAGCAGCACGTCGGGATCTACTCACAATGAGCAGTTCTTC. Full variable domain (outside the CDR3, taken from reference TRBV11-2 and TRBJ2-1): EAGVAQSPRYKIIEKRQSVAFWCNPISGHATLYWYQQILGQGPKLLIQFQNNGVVDDSQLPKDRFSAERLKGVDSTLKIQPAKLEDSAVYLCASSTSGSTHNEQFFGPGTRLTVL.

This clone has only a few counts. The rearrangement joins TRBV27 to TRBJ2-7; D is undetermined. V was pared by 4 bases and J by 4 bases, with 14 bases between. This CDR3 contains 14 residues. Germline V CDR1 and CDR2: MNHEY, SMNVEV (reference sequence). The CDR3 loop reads CASSSQGYGYEQYF. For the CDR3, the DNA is TGTGCCAGCAGTTCTCAAGGGTATGGGTACGAGCAGTACTTC.

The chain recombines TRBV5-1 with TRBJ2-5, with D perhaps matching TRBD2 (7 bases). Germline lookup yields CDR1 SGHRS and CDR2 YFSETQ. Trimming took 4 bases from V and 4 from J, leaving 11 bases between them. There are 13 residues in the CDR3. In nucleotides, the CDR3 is TGCGCCAGCAGCATGGGGGGGCCAGAGACCCAGTACTTC. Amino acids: CASSMGGPETQYF. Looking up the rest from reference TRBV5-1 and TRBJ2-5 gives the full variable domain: KAGVTQTPRYLIKTRGQQVTLSCSPISGHRSVSWYQQTPGQGLQFLFEYFSETQRNKGNFPGRFSGRQFSNSRSEMNVSTLELGDSALYLCASSMGGPETQYFGPGTRLLVL.

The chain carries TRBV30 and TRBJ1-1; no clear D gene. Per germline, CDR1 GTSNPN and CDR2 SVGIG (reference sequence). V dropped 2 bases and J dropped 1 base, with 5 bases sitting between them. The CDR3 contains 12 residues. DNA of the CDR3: TGTGCCTGGAGTCCGGGGAACACTGAAGCTTTCTTT. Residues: CAWSPGNTEAFF.

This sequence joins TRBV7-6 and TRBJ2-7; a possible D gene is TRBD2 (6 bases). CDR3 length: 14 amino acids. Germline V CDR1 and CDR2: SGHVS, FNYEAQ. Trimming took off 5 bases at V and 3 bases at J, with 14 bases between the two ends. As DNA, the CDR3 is TGTGCCAGCAGCCCAGGGACTTCCAGCTACGAGCAGTACTTC. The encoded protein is CASSPGTSSYEQYF.

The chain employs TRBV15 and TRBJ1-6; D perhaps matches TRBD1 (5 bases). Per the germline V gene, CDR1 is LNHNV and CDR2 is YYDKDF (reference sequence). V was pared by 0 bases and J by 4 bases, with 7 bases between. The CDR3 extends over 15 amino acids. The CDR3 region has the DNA TGTGCCACCAGCAGAGAAGGGGATTATAATTCACCCCTCCACTTT. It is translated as CATSREGDYNSPLHF.